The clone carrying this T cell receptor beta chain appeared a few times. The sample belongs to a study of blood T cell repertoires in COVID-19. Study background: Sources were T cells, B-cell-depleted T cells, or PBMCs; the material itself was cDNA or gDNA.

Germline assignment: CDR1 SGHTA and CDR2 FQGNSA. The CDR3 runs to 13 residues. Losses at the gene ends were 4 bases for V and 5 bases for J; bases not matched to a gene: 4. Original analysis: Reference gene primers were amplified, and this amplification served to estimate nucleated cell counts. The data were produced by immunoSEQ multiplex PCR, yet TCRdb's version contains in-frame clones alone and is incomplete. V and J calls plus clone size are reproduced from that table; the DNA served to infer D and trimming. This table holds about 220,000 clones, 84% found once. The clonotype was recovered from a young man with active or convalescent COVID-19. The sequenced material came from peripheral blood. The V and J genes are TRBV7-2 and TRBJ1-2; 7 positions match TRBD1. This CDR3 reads CASSYGQAYGYTF. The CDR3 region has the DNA TGTGCCAGCAGCTATGGACAGGCGTATGGCTACACCTTC.